This TCR beta chain was sequenced in a study of vaccination and CD4 T cells after COVID-19. At the level of the study: Convalescent patients gave post-COVID blood a median about 100 days post-diagnosis, range 35 to 161. Control cultures used a CEFX viral epitope pool, an HIV-1 Nef peptide pool, or no peptide. Overlapping spike peptides of SARS-CoV-2, HCoV-NL63, HCoV-OC43 and HCoV-229E were used, and cells were stimulated with them.

Treatment defined: approximately nine-day PBMC culture with coronavirus spike peptide pools or control peptides (ViraFEST assay). ViraFEST used peptide pools to expand antigen-specific T cells before TCR sequencing. Cultured CD4+ T-cell DNA underwent Oncomine TCR Beta short-read sequencing. One entry per CDR3 protein, called by TCRdb with MiXCR from the PCR reads. This table has 15,000 to 20,000 distinct CDR3 sequences, roughly 63% appearing once. This clonotype has only a few counts. What it binds is not known. Germline lookup yields CDR1 MDHEN and CDR2 SYDVKM. CDR3 length: 17 residues. V lost 5 bases and J 7 bases, leaving 23 bases between the germline ends.

This sequence originates from a human donor who had recovered from COVID-19. The chain combines TRBV28 with TRBJ2-2, with D possibly being TRBD1 (7 bases). Sequenced sample: CD4+ T cells from blood, cultured in vitro. The DNA of the CDR3 is TGTGCCAGCAGTCCCGGGGGACCCCCAGGGGGGCTCGGGGAGCTGTTTTTT. The encoded protein is CASSPGGPPGGLGELFF.